Listed here are 6 T cell receptor beta chains from one sample, sequenced in a study of CD8 T cells in ankylosing spondylitis. TCRdb re-called the 5' RACE reads through MiXCR, storing one row per CDR3 protein. The sample yields just over 350,000 distinct CDR3 sequences, roughly 20% seen once. The sequencing input was blood, either unsorted or a sorted T cell fraction (not recorded which). Receptors were obtained from a male donor with ankylosing spondylitis or in good health (not recorded which).

This clonotype showed up just once. The chain carries TRBV6-1 and TRBJ1-6, with D unclear. CDR3 size: 15 residues. Looked up from germline, CDR1 is MNHNS and CDR2 is SASEGT. Trimming cost V 5 bases and J 4 bases, with 12 bases left between them. DNA for the CDR3: TGTGCCAGCAGTAGGACGGACGGTTATAATTCACCCCTCCACTTT. It specifies CASSRTDGYNSPLHF.

This clonotype has more than one count but fewer than ten. This chain joins TRBV28 and TRBJ2-1; no reliable D call. Germline CDR1 MDHEN, CDR2 SYDVKM. The CDR3 is 18 amino acids. The V and J ends lost 3 bases and 4 bases respectively, with 22 bases between them. DNA of the CDR3: TGTGCCAGCAGTTTTCCCGGACCCACGGAACTCTCATACAATGAGCAGTTCTTC. As protein: CASSFPGPTELSYNEQFF.

V gene TRBV6-1 combines with J gene TRBJ2-7; perhaps TRBD2 as D (5 bases). The ends were cut back, 5 bases at V and 0 bases at J, with 14 bases in the middle. This CDR3 is 15 amino acids long. CDR1 is MNHNS and CDR2 is SASEGT in the germline V gene. The CDR3 DNA reads TGTGCCAGCAGTCCTCCCCTGGGGAGCTCCTACGAGCAGTACTTC. It encodes CASSPPLGSSYEQYF.

This clonotype was observed a handful of times. This chain connects TRBV6-1 to TRBJ2-7; 9 bases match TRBD1. The CDR3 sequence is 14 residues long. Trimming at V came to 6 bases and at J to 3 bases, leaving 6 bases not matched to a gene. Per the germline V gene, CDR1 is MNHNS and CDR2 is SASEGT. The CDR3 loop reads CASSTGTGIYEQYF. Written as DNA, the CDR3 is TGTGCCAGCAGCACCGGGACAGGGATCTACGAGCAGTACTTC.

This clonotype occurred a few times. This sequence joins TRBV7-9 and TRBJ2-3, with a weak D call TRBD2 (6 bases). Deletions cut 0 bases from V and 6 bases from J, with 10 bases between. The CDR3 runs to 14 residues. The germline V gene encodes CDR1 SEHNR and CDR2 FQNEAQ (reference sequence). Here the CDR3 DNA reads TGTGCCAGCAGCTTAGCGGTGGGACTGGATACGCAGTATTTT. Translated, it gives CASSLAVGLDTQYF.

This chain joins TRBV7-9 and TRBJ2-1; D possibly corresponds to TRBD1 (5 bases). The germline V and J ends were trimmed by 5 bases and 8 bases, with 13 bases remaining between them. The CDR3 is 13 amino acids. Per the germline V gene, CDR1 is SEHNR and CDR2 is FQNEAQ (reference sequence). The CDR3 loop reads CASSPRGEDEQFF. In DNA form, the CDR3 reads TGTGCCAGCAGCCCAAGGGGTGAGGATGAGCAGTTCTTC.